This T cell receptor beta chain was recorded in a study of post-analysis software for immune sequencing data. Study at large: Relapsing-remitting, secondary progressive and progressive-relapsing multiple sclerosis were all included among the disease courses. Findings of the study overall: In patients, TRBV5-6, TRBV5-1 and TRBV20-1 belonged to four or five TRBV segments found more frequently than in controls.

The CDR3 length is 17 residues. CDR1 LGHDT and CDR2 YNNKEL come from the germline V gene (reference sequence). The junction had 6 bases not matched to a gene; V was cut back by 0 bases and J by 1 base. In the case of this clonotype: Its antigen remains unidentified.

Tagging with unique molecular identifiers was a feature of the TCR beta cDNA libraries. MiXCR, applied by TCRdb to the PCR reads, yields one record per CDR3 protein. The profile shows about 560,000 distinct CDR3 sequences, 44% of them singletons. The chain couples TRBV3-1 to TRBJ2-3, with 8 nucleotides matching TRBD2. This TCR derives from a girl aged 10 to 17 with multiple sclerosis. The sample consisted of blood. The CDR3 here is CASSQDTLAGGTDTQYF. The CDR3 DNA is TGTGCCAGCAGCCAAGATACCCTAGCGGGCGGCACAGATACGCAGTATTTT.